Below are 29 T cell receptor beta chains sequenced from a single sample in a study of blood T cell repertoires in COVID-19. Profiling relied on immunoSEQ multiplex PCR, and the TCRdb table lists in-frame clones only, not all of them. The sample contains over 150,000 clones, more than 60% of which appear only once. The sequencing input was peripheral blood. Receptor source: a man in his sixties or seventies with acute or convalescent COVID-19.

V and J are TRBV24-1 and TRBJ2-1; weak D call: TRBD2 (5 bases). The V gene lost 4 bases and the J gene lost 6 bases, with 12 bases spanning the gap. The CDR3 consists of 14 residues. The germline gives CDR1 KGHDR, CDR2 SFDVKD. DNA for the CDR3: TGTGCCACCAGTGACCAGGACTGGAGCAATGAGCAGTTCTTC. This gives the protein CATSDQDWSNEQFF.

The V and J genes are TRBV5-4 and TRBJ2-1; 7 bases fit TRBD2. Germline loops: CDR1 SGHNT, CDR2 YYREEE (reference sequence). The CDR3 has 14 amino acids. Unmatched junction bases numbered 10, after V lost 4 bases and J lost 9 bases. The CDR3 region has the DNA TGTGCCAGCAGCAACCGGGACTACGAGTCTGAGCAGTTCTTC. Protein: CASSNRDYESEQFF.

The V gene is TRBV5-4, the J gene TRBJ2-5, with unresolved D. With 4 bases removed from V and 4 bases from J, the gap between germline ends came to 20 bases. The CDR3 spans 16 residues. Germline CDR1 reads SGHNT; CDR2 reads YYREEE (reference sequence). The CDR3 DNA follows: TGTGCCAGCAGCAAACCATCCCTCATGGTAGCAGAGACCCAGTACTTC. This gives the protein CASSKPSLMVAETQYF.

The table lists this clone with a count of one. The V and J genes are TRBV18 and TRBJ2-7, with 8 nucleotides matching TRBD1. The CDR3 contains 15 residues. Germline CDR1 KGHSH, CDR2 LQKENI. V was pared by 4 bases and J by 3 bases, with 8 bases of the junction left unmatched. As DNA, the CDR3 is TGTGCCAGCTCACATATGGACAGGGTGAGCTACGAGCAGTACTTC. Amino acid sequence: CASSHMDRVSYEQYF.

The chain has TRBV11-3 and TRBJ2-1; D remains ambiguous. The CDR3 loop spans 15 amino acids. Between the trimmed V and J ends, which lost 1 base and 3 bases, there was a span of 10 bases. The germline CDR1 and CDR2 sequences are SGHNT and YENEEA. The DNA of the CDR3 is TGTGCCAGCAGCTTAGGTAGACTCAGCTACAATGAGCAGTTCTTC. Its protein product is CASSLGRLSYNEQFF.

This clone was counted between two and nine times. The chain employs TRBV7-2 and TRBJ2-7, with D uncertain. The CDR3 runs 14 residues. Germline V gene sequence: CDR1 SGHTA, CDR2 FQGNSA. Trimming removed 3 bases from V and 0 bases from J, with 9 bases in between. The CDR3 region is CASSLGQDSYEQYF. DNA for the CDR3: TGTGCCAGCAGCTTGGGTCAGGACTCCTACGAGCAGTACTTC.

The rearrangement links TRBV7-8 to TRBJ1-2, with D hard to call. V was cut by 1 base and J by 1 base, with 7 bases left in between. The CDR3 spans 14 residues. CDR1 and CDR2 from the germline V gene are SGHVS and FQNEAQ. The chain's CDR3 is CASSLERFNYGYTF. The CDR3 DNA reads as TGTGCCAGCAGCTTAGAGCGGTTTAACTATGGCTACACCTTC.

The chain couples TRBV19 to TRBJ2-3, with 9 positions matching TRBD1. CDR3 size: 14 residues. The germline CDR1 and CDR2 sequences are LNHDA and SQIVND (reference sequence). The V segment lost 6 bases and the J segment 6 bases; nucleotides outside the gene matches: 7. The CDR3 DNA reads TGTGCCAGTAGCGACAGGGGGAGGTTTGATACGCAGTATTTT. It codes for CASSDRGRFDTQYF.

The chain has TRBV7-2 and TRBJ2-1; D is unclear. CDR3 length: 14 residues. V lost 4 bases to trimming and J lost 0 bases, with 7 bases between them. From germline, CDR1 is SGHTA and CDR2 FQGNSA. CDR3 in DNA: TGTGCCAGCAGCTCACAGAGCTCCTACAATGAGCAGTTCTTC. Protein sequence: CASSSQSSYNEQFF.

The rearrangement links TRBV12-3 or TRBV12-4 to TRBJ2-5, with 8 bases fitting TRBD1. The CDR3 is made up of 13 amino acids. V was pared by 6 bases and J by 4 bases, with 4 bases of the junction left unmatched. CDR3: CASRQTGVETQYF. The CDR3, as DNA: TGTGCCAGCAGACAGACAGGGGTAGAGACCCAGTACTTC.

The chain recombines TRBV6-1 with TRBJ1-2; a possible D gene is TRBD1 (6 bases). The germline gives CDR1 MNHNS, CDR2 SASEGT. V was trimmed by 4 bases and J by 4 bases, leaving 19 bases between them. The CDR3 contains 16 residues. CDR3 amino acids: CASSADQTGLGYGYTF. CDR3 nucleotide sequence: TGTGCCAGCAGTGCCGACCAGACAGGCCTAGGCTATGGCTACACCTTC.

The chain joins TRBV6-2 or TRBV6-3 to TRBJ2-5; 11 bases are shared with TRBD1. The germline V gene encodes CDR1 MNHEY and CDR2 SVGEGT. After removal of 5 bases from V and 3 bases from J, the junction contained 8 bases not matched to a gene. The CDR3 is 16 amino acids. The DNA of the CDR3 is TGTGCCAGCAGTCTCGGACAGGGGGCGCGGGAAGAGACCCAGTACTTC. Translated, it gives CASSLGQGAREETQYF.

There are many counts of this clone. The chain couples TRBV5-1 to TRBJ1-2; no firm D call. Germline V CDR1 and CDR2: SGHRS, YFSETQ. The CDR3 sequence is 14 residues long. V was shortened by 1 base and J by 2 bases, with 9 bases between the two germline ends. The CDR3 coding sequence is TGCGCCAGCAGCTTGAATCCGGAGAACTATGGCTACACCTTC. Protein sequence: CASSLNPENYGYTF.

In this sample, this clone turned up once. DNA for the CDR3: TGCGCCAGCAGCAGCGACCGGGACAGATTCTCTGATACGCAGTATTTT. Protein sequence: CASSSDRDRFSDTQYF. V gene TRBV5-1 combines with J gene TRBJ2-3; 7 bases are a match to TRBD1. This CDR3 has 16 amino acids. Trimming at V came to 4 bases and at J to 6 bases, leaving 14 bases not matched to a gene. Germline assignment: CDR1 SGHRS and CDR2 YFSETQ.

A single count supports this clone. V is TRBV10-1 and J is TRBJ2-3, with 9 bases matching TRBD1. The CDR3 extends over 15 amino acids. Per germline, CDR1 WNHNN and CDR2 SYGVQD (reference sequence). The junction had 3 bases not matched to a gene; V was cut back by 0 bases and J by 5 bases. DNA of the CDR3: TGCGCCAGCAGTGAGTCGGGACAGGGAGAAGATACGCAGTATTTT. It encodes CASSESGQGEDTQYF.

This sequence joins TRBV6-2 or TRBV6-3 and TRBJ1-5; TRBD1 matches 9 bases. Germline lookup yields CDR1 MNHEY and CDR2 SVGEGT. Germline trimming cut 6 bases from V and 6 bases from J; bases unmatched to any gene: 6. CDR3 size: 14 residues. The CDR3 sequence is CASSSRTGVQPQHF. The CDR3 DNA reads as TGTGCCAGCAGCTCCCGGACAGGGGTTCAGCCCCAGCATTTT.

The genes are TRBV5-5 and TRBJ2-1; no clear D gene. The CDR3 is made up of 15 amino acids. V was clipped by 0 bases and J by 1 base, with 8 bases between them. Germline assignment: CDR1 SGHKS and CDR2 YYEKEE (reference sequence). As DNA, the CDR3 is TGTGCCAGCAGCTTGGCAGAATATTCCTACAATGAGCAGTTCTTC. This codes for CASSLAEYSYNEQFF. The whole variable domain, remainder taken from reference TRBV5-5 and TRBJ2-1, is DAGVTQSPTHLIKTRGQQVTLRCSPISGHKSVSWYQQVLGQGPQFIFQYYEKEERGRGNFPDRFSARQFPNYSSELNVNALLLGDSALYLCASSLAEYSYNEQFFGPGTRLTVL.

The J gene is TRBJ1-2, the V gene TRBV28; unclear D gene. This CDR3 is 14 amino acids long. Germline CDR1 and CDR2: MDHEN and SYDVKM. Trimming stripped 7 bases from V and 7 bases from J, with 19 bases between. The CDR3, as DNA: TGTGCCAGCACCTCCGGCGGGGAGCGGGGTGGCTACACCTTC. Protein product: CASTSGGERGGYTF.

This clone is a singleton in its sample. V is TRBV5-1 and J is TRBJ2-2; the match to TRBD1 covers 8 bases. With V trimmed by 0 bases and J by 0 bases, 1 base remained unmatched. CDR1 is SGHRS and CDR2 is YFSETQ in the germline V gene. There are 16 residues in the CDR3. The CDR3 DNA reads TGCGCCAGCAGCTTGGGACAGGGGTCGAACACCGGGGAGCTGTTTTTT. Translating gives CASSLGQGSNTGELFF.

The CDR3 DNA sequence: TGCGCCAGCAGCCAAGGGACTAGCGGGAGCATCTACGAGCAGTACTTC. Encoded protein: CASSQGTSGSIYEQYF. This chain joins TRBV4-1 and TRBJ2-7, with 13 bases identical to TRBD2. The V gene end was trimmed by 1 base and the J gene end by 3 bases; junction bases not matched to a gene: 3. The germline CDR1 and CDR2 sequences are MGHRA and YSYEKL. This CDR3 has 16 residues.

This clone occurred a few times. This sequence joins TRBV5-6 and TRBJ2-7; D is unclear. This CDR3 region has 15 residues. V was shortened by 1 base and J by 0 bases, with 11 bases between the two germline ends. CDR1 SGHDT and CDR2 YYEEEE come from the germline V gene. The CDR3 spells CASSLMERPSYEQYF. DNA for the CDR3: TGTGCCAGCAGCTTGATGGAGAGGCCCTCCTACGAGCAGTACTTC.

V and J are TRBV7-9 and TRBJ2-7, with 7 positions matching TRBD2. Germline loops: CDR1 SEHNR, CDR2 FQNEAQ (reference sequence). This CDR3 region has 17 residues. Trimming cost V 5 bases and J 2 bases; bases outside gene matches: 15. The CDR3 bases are TGTGCCAGCAGCAGCGGGGAGGGAGGGGATAGGACCTACGAGCAGTACTTC. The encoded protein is CASSSGEGGDRTYEQYF.

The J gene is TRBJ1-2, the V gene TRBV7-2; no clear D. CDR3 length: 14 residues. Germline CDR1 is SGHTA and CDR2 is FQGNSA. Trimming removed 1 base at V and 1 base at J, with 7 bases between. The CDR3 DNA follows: TGTGCCAGCAGCTTAGGGCACCATAACTATGGCTACACCTTC. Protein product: CASSLGHHNYGYTF.

DNA of the CDR3: TGTGCCAGCAGTGACGGGGAGTATAGCAATCAGCCCCAGCATTTT. Translation: CASSDGEYSNQPQHF. The chain joins TRBV27 to TRBJ1-5; D not certain. This CDR3 has 15 residues. Germline V gene sequence: CDR1 MNHEY, CDR2 SMNVEV (reference sequence). Trimming left V 5 bases short and J 0 bases short, with 11 bases between.

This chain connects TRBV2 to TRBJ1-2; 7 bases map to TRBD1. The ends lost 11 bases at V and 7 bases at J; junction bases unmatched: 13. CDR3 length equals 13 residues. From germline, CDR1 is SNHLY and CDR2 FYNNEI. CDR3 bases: TGTGCCTCCCATTCCAGGGGGAATAGTGGCTACACCTTC. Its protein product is CASHSRGNSGYTF.

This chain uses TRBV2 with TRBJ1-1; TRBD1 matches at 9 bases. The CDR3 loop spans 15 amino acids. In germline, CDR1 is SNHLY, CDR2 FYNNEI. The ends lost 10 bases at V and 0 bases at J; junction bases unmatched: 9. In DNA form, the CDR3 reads TGTGCCACCCTACAGGGGGCTAACTTGAACACTGAAGCTTTCTTT. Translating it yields CATLQGANLNTEAFF.

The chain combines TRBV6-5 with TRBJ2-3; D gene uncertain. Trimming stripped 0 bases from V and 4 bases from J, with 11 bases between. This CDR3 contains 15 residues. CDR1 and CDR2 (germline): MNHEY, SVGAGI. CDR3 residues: CASSYSLGAPDTQYF. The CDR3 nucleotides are TGTGCCAGCAGTTACTCGCTCGGAGCCCCAGATACGCAGTATTTT.

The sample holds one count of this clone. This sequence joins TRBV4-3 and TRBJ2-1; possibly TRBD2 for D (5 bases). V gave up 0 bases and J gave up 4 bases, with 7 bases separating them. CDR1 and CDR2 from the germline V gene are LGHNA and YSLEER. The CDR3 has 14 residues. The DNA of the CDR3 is TGCGCCAGCAGCCAAGAAAGCGGATACAATGAGCAGTTCTTC. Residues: CASSQESGYNEQFF.

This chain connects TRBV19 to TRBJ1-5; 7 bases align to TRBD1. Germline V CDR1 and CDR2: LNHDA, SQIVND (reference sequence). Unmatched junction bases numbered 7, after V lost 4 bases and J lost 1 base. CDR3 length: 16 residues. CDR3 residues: CASSRNRGRSNQPQHF. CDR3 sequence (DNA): TGTGCCAGTAGTAGAAACAGGGGAAGGAGCAATCAGCCCCAGCATTTT.